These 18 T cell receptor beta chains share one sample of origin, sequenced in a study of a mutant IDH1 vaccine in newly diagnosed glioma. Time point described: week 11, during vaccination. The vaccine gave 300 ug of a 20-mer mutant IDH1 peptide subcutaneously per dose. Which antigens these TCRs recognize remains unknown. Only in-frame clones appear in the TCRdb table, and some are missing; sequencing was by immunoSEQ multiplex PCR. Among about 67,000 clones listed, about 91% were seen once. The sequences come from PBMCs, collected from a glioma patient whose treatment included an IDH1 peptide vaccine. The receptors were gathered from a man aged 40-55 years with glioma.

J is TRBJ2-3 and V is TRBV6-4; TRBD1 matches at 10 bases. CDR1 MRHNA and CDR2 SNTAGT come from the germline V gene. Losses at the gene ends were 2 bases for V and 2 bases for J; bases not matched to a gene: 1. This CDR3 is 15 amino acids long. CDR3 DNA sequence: TGTGCCAGCAGTGACGGGACAGGGGACACAGATACGCAGTATTTT. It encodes CASSDGTGDTDTQYF.

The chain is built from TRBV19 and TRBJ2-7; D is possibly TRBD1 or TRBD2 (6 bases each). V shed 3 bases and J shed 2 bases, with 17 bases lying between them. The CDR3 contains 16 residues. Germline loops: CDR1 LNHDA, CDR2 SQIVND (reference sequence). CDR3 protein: CASSITGAGLTYEQYF. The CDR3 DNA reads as TGTGCCAGTAGTATCACGGGGGCCGGGCTTACCTACGAGCAGTACTTC. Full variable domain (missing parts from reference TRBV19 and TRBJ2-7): DGGITQSPKYLFRKEGQNVTLSCEQNLNHDAMYWYRQDPGQGLRLIYYSQIVNDFQKGDIAEGYSVSREKKESFPLTVTSAQKNPTAFYLCASSITGAGLTYEQYFGPGTRLTVT.

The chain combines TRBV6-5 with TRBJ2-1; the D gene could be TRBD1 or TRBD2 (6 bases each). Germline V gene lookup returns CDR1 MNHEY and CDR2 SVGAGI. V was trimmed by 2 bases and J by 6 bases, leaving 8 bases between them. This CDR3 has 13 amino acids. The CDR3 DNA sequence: TGTGCCAGCAGTTACGGGGGGCTCAATGAGCAGTTCTTC. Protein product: CASSYGGLNEQFF.

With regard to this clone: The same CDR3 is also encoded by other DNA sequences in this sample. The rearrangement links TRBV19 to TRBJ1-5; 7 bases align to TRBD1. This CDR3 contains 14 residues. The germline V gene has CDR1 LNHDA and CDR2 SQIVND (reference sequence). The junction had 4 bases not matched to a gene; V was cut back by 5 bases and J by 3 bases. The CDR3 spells CASSSTGDNQPQHF. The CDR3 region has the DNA TGTGCCAGTAGTTCAACAGGGGACAATCAGCCCCAGCATTTT.

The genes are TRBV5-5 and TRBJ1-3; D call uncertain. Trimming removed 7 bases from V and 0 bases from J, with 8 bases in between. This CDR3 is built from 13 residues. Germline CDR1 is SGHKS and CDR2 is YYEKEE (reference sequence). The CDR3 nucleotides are TGTGCCAGCGCAGAGAACTCTGGAAACACCATATATTTT. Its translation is CASAENSGNTIYF.

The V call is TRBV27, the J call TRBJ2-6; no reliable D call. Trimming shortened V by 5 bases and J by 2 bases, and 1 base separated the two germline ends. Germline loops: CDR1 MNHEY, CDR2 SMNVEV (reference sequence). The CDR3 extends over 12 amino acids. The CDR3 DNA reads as TGTGCCAGCAGTCCTGGGGCCAACGTCCTGACTTTC. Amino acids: CASSPGANVLTF.

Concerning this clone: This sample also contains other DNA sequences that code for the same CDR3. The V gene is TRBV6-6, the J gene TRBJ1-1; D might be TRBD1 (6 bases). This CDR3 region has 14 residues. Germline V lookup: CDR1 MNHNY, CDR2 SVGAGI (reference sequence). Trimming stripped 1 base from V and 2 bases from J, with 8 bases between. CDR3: CASSYWDTNTEAFF. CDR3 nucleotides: TGTGCCAGCAGTTACTGGGACACTAACACTGAAGCTTTCTTT.

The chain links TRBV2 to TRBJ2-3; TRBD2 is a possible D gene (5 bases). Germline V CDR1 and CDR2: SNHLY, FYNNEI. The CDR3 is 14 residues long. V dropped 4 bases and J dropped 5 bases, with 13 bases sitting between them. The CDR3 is CASSGPQGGDTQYF. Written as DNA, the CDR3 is TGTGCCAGCAGTGGGCCCCAAGGAGGAGATACGCAGTATTTT.

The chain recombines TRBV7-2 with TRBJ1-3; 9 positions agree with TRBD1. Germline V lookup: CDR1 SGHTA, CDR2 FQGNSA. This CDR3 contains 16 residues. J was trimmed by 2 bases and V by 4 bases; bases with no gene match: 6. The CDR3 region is CASSSGQGSAGNTIYF. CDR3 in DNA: TGTGCCAGCAGCTCAGGACAGGGGAGCGCTGGAAACACCATATATTTT.

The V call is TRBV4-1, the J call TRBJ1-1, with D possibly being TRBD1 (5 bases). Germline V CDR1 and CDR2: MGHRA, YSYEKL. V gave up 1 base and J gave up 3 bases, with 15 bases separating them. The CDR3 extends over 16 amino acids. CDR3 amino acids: CASSQAARDPYTEAFF. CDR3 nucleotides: TGCGCCAGCAGCCAAGCCGCTCGGGACCCCTACACTGAAGCTTTCTTT.

CDR3 sequence reads: CASSLEGQGYEQYV. In DNA form, the CDR3 reads TGTGCCAGCAGCTTAGAGGGACAGGGGTACGAGCAGTACGTC. The chain combines TRBV11-2 with TRBJ2-7; TRBD1 aligns across 10 bases. Germline loops: CDR1 SGHAT, CDR2 FQNNGV. The J segment lost 4 bases and the V segment lost 0 bases, leaving 0 bases of the junction unmatched. CDR3 length equals 14 residues.

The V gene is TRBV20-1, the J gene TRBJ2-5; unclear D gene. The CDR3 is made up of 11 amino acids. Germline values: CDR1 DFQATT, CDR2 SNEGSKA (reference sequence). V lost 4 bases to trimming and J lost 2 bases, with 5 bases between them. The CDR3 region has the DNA TGCAGTGCTAAAGGGCAAGAGACCCAGTACTTC. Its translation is CSAKGQETQYF.

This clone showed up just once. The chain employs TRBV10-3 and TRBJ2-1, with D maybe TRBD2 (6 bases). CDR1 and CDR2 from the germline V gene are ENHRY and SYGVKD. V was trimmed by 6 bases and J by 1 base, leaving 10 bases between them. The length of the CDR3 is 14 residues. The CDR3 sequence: CAIREAGSYNEQFF. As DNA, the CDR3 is TGTGCCATCAGGGAGGCGGGGTCCTACAATGAGCAGTTCTTC.

The CDR3 loop reads CASSVGGLNYGYTF. The CDR3 DNA sequence: TGTGCCAGCAGCGTAGGTGGTCTTAACTATGGCTACACCTTC. The chain recombines TRBV9 with TRBJ1-2; D gene uncertain. Germline CDR1 reads SGDLS; CDR2 reads YYNGEE. V lost 0 bases, J lost 1 base, and 7 bases lay in between. The CDR3 loop spans 14 amino acids.

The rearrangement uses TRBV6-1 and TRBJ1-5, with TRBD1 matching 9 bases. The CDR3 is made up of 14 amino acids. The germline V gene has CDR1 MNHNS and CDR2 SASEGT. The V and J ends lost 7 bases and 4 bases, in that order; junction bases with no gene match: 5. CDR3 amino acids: CASTRQGGNQPQHF. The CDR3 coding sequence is TGTGCCAGCACCAGACAGGGGGGGAATCAGCCCCAGCATTTT.

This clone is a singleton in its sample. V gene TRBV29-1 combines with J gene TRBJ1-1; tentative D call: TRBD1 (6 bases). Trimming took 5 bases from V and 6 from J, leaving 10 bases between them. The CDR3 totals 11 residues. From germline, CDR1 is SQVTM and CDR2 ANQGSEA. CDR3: CSVHQGSEAFF. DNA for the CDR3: TGCAGCGTTCACCAGGGGTCTGAAGCTTTCTTT.

This chain's CDR3 is CASSLGGESHEQYV. For the CDR3, the DNA is TGTGCCAGCAGTCTCGGGGGGGAATCCCACGAGCAGTACGTC. The chain carries TRBV6-5 and TRBJ2-7; 8 nucleotides align to TRBD2. The CDR3 covers 14 residues. Per the germline V gene, CDR1 is MNHEY and CDR2 is SVGAGI. V lost 5 bases, J lost 5 bases, and 8 bases stayed unmatched.

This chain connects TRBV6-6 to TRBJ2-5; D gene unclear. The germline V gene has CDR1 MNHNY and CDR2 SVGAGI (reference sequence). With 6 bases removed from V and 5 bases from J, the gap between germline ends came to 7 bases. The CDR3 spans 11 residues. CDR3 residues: CASSRAETQYF. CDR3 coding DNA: TGTGCCAGCAGCCGGGCCGAGACCCAGTACTTC.